This T cell receptor (beta chain) comes out of a study of cytomegalovirus exposure and HLA in healthy donors. In the study overall: Genotyping showed roughly 86% of roughly 400 donors falling in the Caucasian-associated ancestry cluster. The study, taken as a whole, reports: A likely sequencing artifact accounted for one observed cluster of highly shared sequence variants. TCR beta chain V- and J-gene trimming was linked, in a later analysis, to a missense variant in DCLRE1C.

It was with 60 Vbeta and 13 Jbeta primers that the PCR ran. The repertoire was sequenced with immunoSEQ multiplex PCR; TCRdb's copy has only in-frame clones and lacks some. The repertoire holds 150,000 to 200,000 clones, with around 80% as singletons. Germline V gene lookup returns CDR1 SGHRS and CDR2 YFSETQ. The CDR3 covers 14 residues. V gave up 2 bases and J gave up 1 base, with 9 bases separating them. Points on this clone: Its antigen is not identified.

This receptor was taken from a man in his forties or fifties in good health and CMV-seropositive. The chain couples TRBV5-1 to TRBJ1-1; possible D gene TRBD1, 5 bases. Material for sequencing was PBMCs. The chain's CDR3 is CASSFGAANTEAFF. CDR3 coding DNA: TGCGCCAGCAGCTTTGGGGCGGCGAACACTGAAGCTTTCTTT.